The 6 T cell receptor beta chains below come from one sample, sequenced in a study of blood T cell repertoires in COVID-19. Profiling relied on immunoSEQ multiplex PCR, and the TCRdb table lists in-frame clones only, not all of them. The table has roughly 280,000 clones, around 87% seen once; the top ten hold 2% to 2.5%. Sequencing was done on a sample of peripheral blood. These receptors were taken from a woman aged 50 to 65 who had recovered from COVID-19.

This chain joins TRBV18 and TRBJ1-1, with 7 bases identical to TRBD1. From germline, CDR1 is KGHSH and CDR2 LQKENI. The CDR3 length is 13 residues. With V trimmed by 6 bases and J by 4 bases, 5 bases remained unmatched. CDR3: CASSLSGGTEAFF. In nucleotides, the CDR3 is TGTGCCAGCTCCCTCTCAGGGGGCACTGAAGCTTTCTTT.

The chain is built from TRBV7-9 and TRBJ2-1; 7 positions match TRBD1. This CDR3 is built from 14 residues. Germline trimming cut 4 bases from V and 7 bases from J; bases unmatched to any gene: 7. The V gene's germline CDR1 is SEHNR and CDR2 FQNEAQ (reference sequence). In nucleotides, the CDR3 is TGTGCCAGCAGCTCACAGGGGATGGCGAATGAGCAGTTCTTC. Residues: CASSSQGMANEQFF. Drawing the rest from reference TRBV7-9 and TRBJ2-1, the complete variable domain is DTGVSQNPRHKITKRGQNVTFRCDPISEHNRLYWYRQTLGQGPEFLTYFQNEAQLEKSRLLSDRFSAERPKGSFSTLEIQRTEQGDSAMYLCASSSQGMANEQFFGPGTRLTVL.

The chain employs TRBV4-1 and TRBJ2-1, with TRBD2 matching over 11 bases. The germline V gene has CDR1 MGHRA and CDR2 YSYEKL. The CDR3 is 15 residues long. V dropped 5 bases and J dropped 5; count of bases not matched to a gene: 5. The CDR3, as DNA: TGCGCCAGCAGCACCCGACTAGCGGGAAACAATGAGCAGTTCTTC. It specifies CASSTRLAGNNEQFF.

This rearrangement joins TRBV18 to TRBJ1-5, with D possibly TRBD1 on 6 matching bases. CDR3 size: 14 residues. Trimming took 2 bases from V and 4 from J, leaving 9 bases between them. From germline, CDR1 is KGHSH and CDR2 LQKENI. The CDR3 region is CASSPSRGNQPQHF. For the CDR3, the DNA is TGTGCCAGCTCACCATCCAGGGGAAATCAGCCCCAGCATTTT.

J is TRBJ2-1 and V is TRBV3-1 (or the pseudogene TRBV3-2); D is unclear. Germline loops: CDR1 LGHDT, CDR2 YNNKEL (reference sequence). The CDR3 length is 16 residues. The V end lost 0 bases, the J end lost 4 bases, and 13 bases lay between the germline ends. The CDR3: CASSQEAPGLYNEQFF. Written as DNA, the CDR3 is TGTGCCAGCAGCCAAGAGGCCCCTGGGCTTTACAATGAGCAGTTCTTC.

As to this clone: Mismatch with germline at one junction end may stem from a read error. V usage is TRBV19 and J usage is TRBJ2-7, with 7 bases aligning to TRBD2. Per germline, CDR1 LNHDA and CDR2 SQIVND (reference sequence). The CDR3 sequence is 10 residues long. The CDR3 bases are TGTGCTCCAAGCGGGGCAGAATTAATATTC. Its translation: CAPSGAELIF.